The T cell receptor (beta chain) under discussion was sequenced for a study of shared clonotypes between healthy human individuals. Study as a whole: The study used three CD4 naive, three CD4 memory, two CD8 naive and one CD8 memory plate per donor. Study outcomes and limitations: Represented diversity (both genetic and exposure-history) was limited by the small number of donors.

This table comes from immunoSEQ multiplex PCR, and its TCRdb copy is limited to in-frame clones, with some not included. The sample yields 400,000 or so clones, about 96% seen once. Worth noting for this clone: Antigen specificity is unknown.

Germline values: CDR1 MNHEY, CDR2 SMNVEV (reference sequence). V shed 3 bases and J 5 bases; nucleotides not matched to a gene: 5. This CDR3 has 14 amino acids. This TCR derives from a man aged 25-45 years in good health. The chain has TRBV27 and TRBJ1-1; TRBD1 aligns across 8 bases. The source material was memory CD8+ T cells sorted from blood. Subset defined: CD45RO+ cells pooled with CCR7-negative TemRA cells. The CDR3 nucleotides are TGTGCCAGCAGTTTCCTGGGGACAGGTACTGAAGCTTTCTTT. Translating it yields CASSFLGTGTEAFF.